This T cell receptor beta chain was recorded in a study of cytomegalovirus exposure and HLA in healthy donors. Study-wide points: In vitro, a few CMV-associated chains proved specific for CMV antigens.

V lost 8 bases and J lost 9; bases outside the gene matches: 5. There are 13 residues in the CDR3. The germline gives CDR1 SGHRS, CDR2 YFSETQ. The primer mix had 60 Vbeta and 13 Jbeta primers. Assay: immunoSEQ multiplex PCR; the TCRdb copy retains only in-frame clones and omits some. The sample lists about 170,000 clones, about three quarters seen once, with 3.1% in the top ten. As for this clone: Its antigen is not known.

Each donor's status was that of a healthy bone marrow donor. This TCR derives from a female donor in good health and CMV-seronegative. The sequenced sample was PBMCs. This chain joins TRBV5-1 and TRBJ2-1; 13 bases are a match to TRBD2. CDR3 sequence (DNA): TGCGCCAGTAGACTAGCGGGAGGAATTGAGCAGTTCTTC. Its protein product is CASRLAGGIEQFF.